This TCR beta chain was found in a study of T cell responses to AZD1222 COVID-19 vaccine. Study in general: Samples with a second dose at about 4 or about 12 weeks were pooled together. General observations from the study: Unmutated variant regions are reportedly targeted by nearly half of spike-specific TCRs. No day 14 peak samples; only post-peak repertoires were characterized. Donors were largely white British and mainly female; clonal diversity was possibly underestimated.

With respect to this clone: Its antigen remains unidentified.

V lost 1 base, J lost 5 bases, and 8 bases lay in between. The CDR3 spans 13 residues. CDR1 SGHTA and CDR2 FQGNSA come from the germline V gene. Profiled with immunoSEQ multiplex PCR; TCRdb holds only in-frame clones, not every one. The sample carries about 110,000 clones, about nine tenths recorded once. This chain joins TRBV7-2 and TRBJ2-5; D gene ambiguous. The input for sequencing was peripheral blood, taken on day 0 of AZD1222 vaccination. The sequence was obtained from an adult in good health. CDR3 amino acids: CASSLGQRETQYF. The CDR3 DNA reads TGTGCCAGCAGCTTAGGGCAGAGGGAGACCCAGTACTTC.